This T cell receptor (beta chain) was sequenced during a study of shared clonotypes between healthy human individuals. CDR1 is SGHTS and CDR2 is YDEGEE in the germline V gene. The CDR3 spans 15 residues. Unmatched junction bases numbered 15, after V lost 4 bases and J lost 13 bases. Only in-frame clones appear in the TCRdb table, and some are missing; sequencing was by immunoSEQ multiplex PCR. The table shows more than 2,000,000 clones, with approximately 94% occurring only once. Sequencing was done on a sample of naive CD4+ T cells sorted from blood. As to subset: CD45RA+ positively selected. The TCR comes from a man younger than 30 in good health. The chain links TRBV5-8 to TRBJ1-5; 9 bases map to TRBD1. The CDR3, as DNA: TGTGCCAGCAGCAAAGACCCGGGACAGGGTTATTCTCAGCATTTT. Residues: CASSKDPGQGYSQHF.